This T cell receptor (beta chain) was profiled in a study of Ad26.COV2.S vaccination and SARS-CoV-2 variants. V trimming: 1 base; J trimming: 4 bases; junction bases outside the gene matches: 2. The CDR3 runs to 14 residues. Per the germline V gene, CDR1 is LGHNA and CDR2 is YSLEER. Measured with immunoSEQ multiplex PCR; TCRdb has only the in-frame clones, and not every one. The data hold some 250,000 clones, with around nine tenths observed a single time. Stated treatment: around 19 received Ad26.COV2.S at low or high dose, single or two shots; several received placebo; per-sample allocation not given. At day 63 after the first vaccine or placebo injection, samples were drawn. Wuhan-strain SARS-CoV-2 spike was expressed by the Ad26 vector that made up the vaccine.

The receptor's source is a person aged 18-65 years who received the Ad26.COV2.S COVID-19 vaccine or a placebo. The source was peripheral blood, collected in a trial of Ad26.COV2.S vaccine versus placebo. The gene calls are TRBV4-3 and TRBJ1-1, with TRBD1 identical over 8 bases. This CDR3 reads CASSQVTGGTEAFF. The CDR3, as DNA: TGCGCCAGCAGCCAAGTTACAGGGGGCACTGAAGCTTTCTTT.